The clone carrying this T cell receptor beta chain appeared a few times. This CDR3 has 20 amino acids. The ends lost 4 bases at V and 1 base at J; junction bases unmatched: 15. Per germline, CDR1 LGHDT and CDR2 YNNKEL (reference sequence). The sample comes from a study of blood T cell repertoires in COVID-19. Study in general: Some COVID-19 samples were acute and others convalescent; all came from the United States, Italy and Spain. In each case, the material was cDNA or gDNA derived from T cells, B-cell-depleted T cells, or PBMCs.

In the study's own analysis: Using reference gene primer amplification, nucleated cell counts were estimated. Sequencing used immunoSEQ multiplex PCR; TCRdb keeps in-frame clones, though not all of them. That table is the source of V, J and clone size, and D and trimming were worked out from the DNA. This table holds about 160,000 clones, about 81% found once. The clonotype originates from a woman older than 75 with acute or convalescent COVID-19. The J gene is TRBJ2-6, the V gene TRBV3-1 (or the pseudogene TRBV3-2), with 8 bases that match TRBD1. Material: peripheral blood. The CDR3, as DNA: TGTGCCAGCAGCCTCTTACCTATTACAGGGGGTAGGTCTGGGGCCAACGTCCTGACTTTC. Residues: CASSLLPITGGRSGANVLTF.